This T cell receptor beta chain appears in the sequencing data of a study of shared clonotypes between healthy human individuals. Clones were sequenced by immunoSEQ multiplex PCR, and TCRdb holds only the in-frame ones, with some missing. The sample lists under 2,500,000 clones, approximately 94% occurring once. Donors included only healthy HIV-negative adults lacking recent acute infections or vaccinations. This clone has a single count. Sequencing was done on a sample of naive CD4+ T cells sorted from blood. Subset specified: CD45RA+ positively selected. The TCR originated in a man aged 18 to 29 in good health.

The CDR3: CASRTGTGNIQYF. CDR3 nucleotide sequence: TGCGCCAGCAGAACCGGGACAGGGAACATTCAGTACTTC. The chain links TRBV10-2 to TRBJ2-4; 9 bases match TRBD1. From germline, CDR1 is WSHSY and CDR2 SAAADI. The V segment lost 6 bases and the J segment 7 bases; nucleotides outside the gene matches: 4. The CDR3 covers 13 residues.